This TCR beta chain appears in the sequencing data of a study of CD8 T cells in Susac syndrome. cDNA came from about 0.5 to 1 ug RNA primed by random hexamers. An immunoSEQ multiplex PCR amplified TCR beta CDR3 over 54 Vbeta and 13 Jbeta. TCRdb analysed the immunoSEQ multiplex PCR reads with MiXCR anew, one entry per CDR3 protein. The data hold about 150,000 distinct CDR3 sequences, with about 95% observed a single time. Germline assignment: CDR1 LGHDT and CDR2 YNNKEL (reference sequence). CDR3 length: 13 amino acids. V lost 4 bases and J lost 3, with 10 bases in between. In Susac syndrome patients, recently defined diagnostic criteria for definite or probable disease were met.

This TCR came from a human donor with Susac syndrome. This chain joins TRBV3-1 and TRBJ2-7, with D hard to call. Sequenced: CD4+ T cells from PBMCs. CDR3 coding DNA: TGTGCCAGCAGCCTTATGGGGAACTACGAGCAGTACTTC. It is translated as CASSLMGNYEQYF.